These T cell receptor beta chains were read from a single sample in a study of OX40 agonist ivuxolimab in advanced cancers. Repertoires were generated with immunoSEQ multiplex PCR, while TCRdb's copy carries only in-frame clones and drops some. The data contain more than 55,000 clones, around 86% of them seen just once; the ten biggest clones take up about 3.8%. This sample comprised CD4+ or CD8+ T cells sorted from blood, obtained in a trial of the OX40 agonist ivuxolimab. Receptors originate from an adult with an advanced solid tumor such as melanoma, head and neck, liver or kidney cancer. The CDR3 runs from the conserved cysteine through the conserved F or W. Fields, in order: J gene, clone size, V gene, D gene, CDR3 DNA, CDR3 protein. A D gene is named only where the DNA matches it firmly. Size is stated for part of the rows, as once, few or many counts, or as a class when the clone is expanded.

J: TRBJ1-2; size: .; V: TRBV6-6; D: TRBD1; DNA: TGTGCCAGCAGTCGCCGGGACAGGTCTAACGGCTACACCTTC; CDR3: CASSRRDRSNGYTF
J: TRBJ1-1; size: .; V: TRBV28; D: .; DNA: TGTGCCAGCAGCTTACGAGGGGGTTTTGCGAACACTGAAGCTTTCTTT; CDR3: CASSLRGGFANTEAFF
J: TRBJ1-3; size: .; V: TRBV11-3; D: .; DNA: TGTGCCAGCAGCTTAGAAACAGGAGGAAACACCATATATTTT; CDR3: CASSLETGGNTIYF
J: TRBJ1-1; size: .; V: TRBV19; D: TRBD1; DNA: TGTGCCAGTAGTTTCTTCCTCGGACAGGGGGGAACTGAAGCTTTCTTT; CDR3: CASSFFLGQGGTEAFF
J: TRBJ2-5; size: once; V: TRBV10-3; D: TRBD1; DNA: TGTGCCATCAGTGATCCGACAGGGAGCCAGACCCAGTACTTC; CDR3: CAISDPTGSQTQYF
J: TRBJ1-4; size: .; V: TRBV28; D: .; DNA: TGTGCCAGCAGTAGGGGAGGGGAAGACGAAAAACTGTTTTTT; CDR3: CASSRGGEDEKLFF
J: TRBJ2-1; size: .; V: TRBV5-8; D: .; DNA: TGTGCCAGCAGCTTGGCCTACAATGAGCAGTTCTTC; CDR3: CASSLAYNEQFF
J: TRBJ1-2; size: once; V: TRBV5-6; D: .; DNA: TGTGCCAGCAGCTTGGAAGAGCGTGGCTACACCTTC; CDR3: CASSLEERGYTF
J: TRBJ1-2; size: .; V: TRBV6-1; D: .; DNA: TGTGCCAGCAGTGAAGTGGGGATCACTAACTATGGCTACACCTTC; CDR3: CASSEVGITNYGYTF
J: TRBJ2-2; size: .; V: TRBV5-6; D: TRBD1; DNA: TGTGCCAGCAGCTTAACAGGGGGCGCGAACACCGGGGAGCTGTTTTTT; CDR3: CASSLTGGANTGELFF
J: TRBJ1-2; size: .; V: TRBV7-2; D: .; DNA: TGTGCCAGCAGCTTAACCGGGTGGCAGCCGGGTGGCTACACCTTC; CDR3: CASSLTGWQPGGYTF
J: TRBJ1-5; size: .; V: TRBV29-1; D: .; DNA: TGCAGCGTGTCCGGCAGGGCAGATCAGCCCCAGCATTTT; CDR3: CSVSGRADQPQHF
J: TRBJ1-5; size: .; V: TRBV7-8; D: .; DNA: TGTGCCAGCAGCCAAGGGGTTGATCAGCCCCAGCATTTT; CDR3: CASSQGVDQPQHF
J: TRBJ2-3; size: .; V: TRBV5-1; D: TRBD2; DNA: TGCGCCAGCAGCCCGGGGGGGTTCTCAGATACGCAGTATTTT; CDR3: CASSPGGFSDTQYF
J: TRBJ2-1; size: once; V: TRBV2; D: TRBD2; DNA: TGTGCCAGCAGAGGACTAGCGGGAAAAAACGATGAGCAGTTCTTC; CDR3: CASRGLAGKNDEQFF
J: TRBJ1-5; size: .; V: TRBV11-3; D: .; DNA: TGTGCCAGCAGCCCGGGGGGGACGGGGCAGCATTTT; CDR3: CASSPGGTGQHF
J: TRBJ1-2; size: .; V: TRBV2; D: .; DNA: TGTGCCAGCAGTGATCCAGATAACTATGGCTACACCTTC; CDR3: CASSDPDNYGYTF
J: TRBJ1-4; size: .; V: TRBV12-5; D: .; DNA: TGTGCTAGTGGTTCCGACCGAGGTAATGAAAAACTGTTTTTT; CDR3: CASGSDRGNEKLFF
J: TRBJ2-2; size: .; V: TRBV6-5; D: .; DNA: TGTGCCAGCAGTCGCACCGGGGAGCTGTTTTTT; CDR3: CASSRTGELFF
J: TRBJ2-3; size: .; V: TRBV7-9; D: .; DNA: TGTGCCAGCAGCCCTCCGACAGGCCAATGGTATTTT; CDR3: CASSPPTGQWYF
J: TRBJ1-2; size: .; V: TRBV4-1; D: .; DNA: TGCGCCAGCAGCCAAGAGACCGGCTATGGCTACACCTTC; CDR3: CASSQETGYGYTF
J: TRBJ2-2; size: .; V: TRBV7-9; D: TRBD1; DNA: TGTGCCAGCAGCCTGCGACAGGGGACTAACACCGGGGAGCTGTTTTTT; CDR3: CASSLRQGTNTGELFF
J: TRBJ2-7; size: .; V: TRBV5-1; D: .; DNA: TGCGCCAGCAGCAACCCGGGCTACGAGCAGTACTTC; CDR3: CASSNPGYEQYF
J: TRBJ1-4; size: .; V: TRBV5-8; D: TRBD1; DNA: TGTGCCAGCAGCTTCACAGGGGATGGTGAAAAACTGTTTTTT; CDR3: CASSFTGDGEKLFF
J: TRBJ1-1; size: .; V: TRBV5-4; D: .; DNA: TGTGCCAGCAGCTTGGGGGGGCGAACGGCTTTCTTT; CDR3: CASSLGGRTAFF
J: TRBJ1-1; size: .; V: TRBV6-6; D: TRBD1; DNA: TGTGCCAGCAGTCCGACAGGGAGCACTGAAGCTTTCTTT; CDR3: CASSPTGSTEAFF
J: TRBJ2-7; size: .; V: TRBV29-1; D: .; DNA: TGCAGCGTCTCTACAGGGGAGGTCTACGAGCAGTACTTC; CDR3: CSVSTGEVYEQYF
J: TRBJ2-5; size: .; V: TRBV7-2; D: .; DNA: TGTGCCAGCAGCTTAGGATCGACCGGGTTTGGGACGGAGACCCAGTACTTC; CDR3: CASSLGSTGFGTETQYF
J: TRBJ2-5; size: once; V: TRBV6-5; D: .; DNA: TGTGCCAGCAGTACCGGAAGGTCACAAGAGACCCAGTACTTC; CDR3: CASSTGRSQETQYF
J: TRBJ2-3; size: .; V: TRBV7-8; D: TRBD2; DNA: TGTGCCAGCAGCCTACGACTAGCGGGGGGTGGTGCAGATACGCAGTATTTT; CDR3: CASSLRLAGGGADTQYF
J: TRBJ1-4; size: .; V: TRBV7-8; D: .; DNA: TGTGCCAGCAGCCCCGATGGACGGGCCGGGGATGAAAAACTGTTTTTT; CDR3: CASSPDGRAGDEKLFF